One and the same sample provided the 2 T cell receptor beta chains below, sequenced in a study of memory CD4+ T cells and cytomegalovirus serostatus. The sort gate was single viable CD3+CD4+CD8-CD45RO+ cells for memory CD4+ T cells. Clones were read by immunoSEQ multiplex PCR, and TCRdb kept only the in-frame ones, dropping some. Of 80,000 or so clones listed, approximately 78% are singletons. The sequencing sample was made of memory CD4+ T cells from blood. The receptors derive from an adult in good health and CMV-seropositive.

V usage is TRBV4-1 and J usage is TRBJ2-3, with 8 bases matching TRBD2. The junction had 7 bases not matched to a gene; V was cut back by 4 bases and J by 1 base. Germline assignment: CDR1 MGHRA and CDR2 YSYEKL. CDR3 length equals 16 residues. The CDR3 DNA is TGCGCCAGCAGCCTGCAAGCGGGGGACGGCACAGATACGCAGTATTTT. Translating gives CASSLQAGDGTDTQYF.

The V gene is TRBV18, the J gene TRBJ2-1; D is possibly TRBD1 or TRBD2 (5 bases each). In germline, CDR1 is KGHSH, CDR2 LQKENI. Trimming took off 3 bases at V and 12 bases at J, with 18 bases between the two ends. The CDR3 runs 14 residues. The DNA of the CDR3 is TGTGCCAGCTCACCTCCGGGTGGGACGGCGGTGCAGTTCTTC. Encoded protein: CASSPPGGTAVQFF. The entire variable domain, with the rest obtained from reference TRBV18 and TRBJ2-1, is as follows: NAGVMQNPRHLVRRRGQEARLRCSPMKGHSHVYWYRQLPEEGLKFMVYLQKENIIDESGMPKERFSAEFPKEGPSILRIQQVVRGDSAAYFCASSPPGGTAVQFFGPGTRLTVL.